This paragraph covers one TCR beta chain sequence. No antigen is known for it. The method was immunoSEQ multiplex PCR; TCRdb's version includes in-frame clones alone and lacks a portion of them. Here the sample spans 9,400 or so clones, roughly nine tenths being singletons. Blood CD4+ CD25-high CD127-low regulatory T cells supplied the genomic DNA template. The sample belongs to a study of regulatory and conventional T cells in RAG deficiency. Study observations and caveats: Shannon entropy was markedly lower and Simpson indices higher in RAG-deficient patients than control T-cell subsets. Compared with controls, unique Treg TCR beta sequences dropped about 100-fold in Omenn syndrome and CID/AS. In Omenn syndrome, Treg and Tconv repertoires overlapped >85%.

Trimming took off 7 bases at V and 4 bases at J, with 8 bases between the two ends. The CDR3 length is 12 residues. The germline gives CDR1 MNHNS, CDR2 SASEGT. The same data also contributed to another study, on regulatory T cells. This second study says: Primers: 52 TRBV forward and 13 TRBJ reverse. Skewed V and J usage and few unique V-J pairs marked patient repertoires, most in Tregs.

Sequenced material: Tregs sorted from blood. V and J are TRBV6-1 and TRBJ1-5; D is uncertain. This clonotype was obtained from a human donor in good health. Here the CDR3 DNA reads TGTGCCAGCACCTGGCTTAATCAGCCCCAGCATTTT. This translates into CASTWLNQPQHF.